Sequencing of this T cell receptor (beta chain) was carried out in a study of blood T cells in healthy people across ages (dated by TCRdb to the mid-2010s). Some background on the complete study: In model experiments, roughly one uniquely barcoded TCR beta cDNA molecule per two T cells was captured by template switching. Using deep sequencing normalized with unique cDNA molecular identifiers, the study measured how TCR beta repertoire diversity changes with age. The donors were split into four age groups: young (average 16 years), middle-aged (roughly 39), aged (62) and long-lived (over 80). To avoid experimental bias, donors of different ages were randomly spread across the sequencing lanes. Two additional independent replicas of 1 million unique cDNA reads from the same blood draw were analyzed for two donors (one aged 18 to 30 and one aged 80 or older).

With respect to this clonotype: Its recognized antigen is unknown. Within one base of it there is no much larger clone, and no base qualities were kept.

Libraries were made using 5' RACE. Sequencing was carried out with an Illumina HiSeq 2500. The second PCR ran for about 7 to 11 cycles and used a J-beta primer mix along with a sample-barcoded 5' primer. A unique molecular identifier was introduced onto each TCR beta cDNA molecule by a template-switch 5' adaptor carrying 12 random nucleotides. At least 3 million CDR3-containing paired-end reads were obtained from each sample. All of the RNA was converted into first-strand cDNA using the Mint cDNA synthesis kit, with a TRBC-specific oligonucleotide serving as the primer. All cDNA was treated with uracil-DNA glycosylase and then went through a first 18-cycle PCR with the universal primers M1SS and BC2_uni_R. On the study's bioinformatics: For normalization, 1 million high-quality reads were randomly selected from each sample, with every read carrying a distinct molecular identifier. Reads sharing molecular identifiers were discarded rather than binned into consensus sequences. CDR3 identification, clonotype clustering and error correction used MiTCR with a Q25 quality threshold and the strictest error-elimination algorithm. Lower-bound total TCR beta diversity was estimated with a nonparametric unseen species model using Euler transformation. Through fastp at Q25 and MiXCR, TCRdb rebuilt clones from the public reads, retaining in-frame beta chains. Merged by CDR3 protein, the rows form single entries marked with the most common genes and DNA. TCRdb, not the authors, supplied the V and J calls. For this sample there are around 1.1 million distinct CDR3 sequences; 35% to 40% appear just once. The leading ten clones occupy roughly 13% of the sample.

Study-wide conclusions, independent of this receptor: As age increased, observed TCR beta diversity per million T cells dropped in a roughly linear way, and a significant reduction was already evident by age roughly 36. Estimates of total diversity based on one million sequenced T cells were considered lower bounds and underestimates. There was a strong correlation between observed TCR beta diversity and the percentage of naive T cells measured by flow cytometry. Since profiling was done on bulk unsorted PBMCs, naive and antigen-experienced compartments could not be conclusively compared. The CMV infection status of donors was not known, potentially confounding age-related changes in expanded clonotypes. The long-lived group showed more naive CD4+ T cells, fewer expanded clones and increased TCR diversity than the aged group, suggesting age selection.

The roughly 39 donors, aged roughly 6 to 100 years, were systemically healthy Caucasian individuals from Russia. Each donor gave about 9.2 milliliters of peripheral blood, drawn into EDTA-treated Vacutainer tubes. PBMCs were isolated by Ficoll-Paque density-gradient centrifugation, with at least 6.5 million obtained per sample. Trizol reagent was used to extract total RNA from PBMCs, with at least 6 micrograms per sample. Naive CD45RAhigh/CD27high T cell percentages were measured by flow cytometry on a PBMC aliquot from every donor. From a lookup of the germline V gene, CDR1 and CDR2 are MNHNS and SASEGT. The CDR3 runs 13 amino acids, cysteine and phenylalanine included. This entry keeps only the CDR3 DNA: 39 bases, framed from base 1. Cut back by 8 bases and 0 bases, the V and J ends lie 11 bases apart.

The chain joins TRBV6-1 to TRBJ2-7; the D call is possibly TRBD1 or TRBD2, each sharing 5 bases. This clonotype was obtained from a man aged 18 to 29 in good health. Material for sequencing was blood. The DNA sequence reads TGTGCCAGCCACGCAGGGACCTCCTACGAGCAGTACTTC. It encodes CASHAGTSYEQYF.